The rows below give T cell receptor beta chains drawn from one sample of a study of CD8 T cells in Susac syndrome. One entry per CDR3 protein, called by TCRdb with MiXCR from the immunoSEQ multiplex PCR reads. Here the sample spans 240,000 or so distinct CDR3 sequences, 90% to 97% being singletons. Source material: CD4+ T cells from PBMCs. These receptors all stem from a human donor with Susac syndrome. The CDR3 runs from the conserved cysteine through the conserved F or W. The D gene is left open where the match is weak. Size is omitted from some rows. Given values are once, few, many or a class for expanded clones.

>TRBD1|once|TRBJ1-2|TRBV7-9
CASSYTGAPGYGYTF
TGTGCCAGCAGCTATACAGGGGCCCCCGGCTATGGCTACACCTTC
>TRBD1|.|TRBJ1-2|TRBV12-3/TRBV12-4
CASTPTGINYGYTF
TGTGCCAGCACCCCGACAGGGATCAACTATGGCTACACCTTC
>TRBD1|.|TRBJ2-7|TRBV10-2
CASRGLDRGTYEQYF
TGCGCCAGCAGGGGACTGGACAGGGGAACCTACGAGCAGTACTTC
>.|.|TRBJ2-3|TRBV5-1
CASSTSGDTQYF
TGCGCCAGCAGCACCTCAGGGGATACGCAGTATTTT
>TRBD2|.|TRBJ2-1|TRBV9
CASSASGFSYNEQFF
TGTGCCAGCAGCGCTAGCGGGTTCTCCTACAATGAGCAGTTCTTC
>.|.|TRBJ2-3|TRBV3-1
CASSQDLRDTQYF
TGTGCCAGCAGCCAAGATCTTCGGGATACGCAGTATTTT
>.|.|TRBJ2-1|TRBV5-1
CASSLDFPREGNEQFF
TGCGCCAGCAGCTTGGATTTCCCCCGGGAAGGAAATGAGCAGTTCTTC
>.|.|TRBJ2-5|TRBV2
CASTRWETQYF
TGTGCCAGCACTCGGTGGGAGACCCAGTACTTC
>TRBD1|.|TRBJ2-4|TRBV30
CAWTRRQGAVGAKNIQYF
TGTGCCTGGACCCGGCGGCAGGGGGCAGTTGGAGCCAAAAACATTCAGTACTTC
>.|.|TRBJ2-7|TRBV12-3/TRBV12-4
CASSSPLGSYEQYF
TGTGCCAGCAGTTCCCCCCTTGGCTCGTACGAGCAGTACTTC
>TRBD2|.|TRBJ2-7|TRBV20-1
CRPPTSGSGEQYF
TGCAGGCCCCCGACTAGCGGGAGCGGGGAGCAGTACTTC
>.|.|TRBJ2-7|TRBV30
CAWSLTGTYEQYF
TGTGCCTGGAGCCTAACGGGGACCTACGAGCAGTACTTC
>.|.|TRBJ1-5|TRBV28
CASSLRRGVSNQPQHF
TGTGCCAGCAGTTTAAGACGGGGAGTTAGCAATCAGCCCCAGCATTTT
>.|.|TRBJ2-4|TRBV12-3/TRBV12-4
CASRPGLAKNIQYF
TGTGCCAGCAGGCCCGGACTAGCCAAAAACATTCAGTACTTC
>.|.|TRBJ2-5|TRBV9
CASSVPLPGATQETQYF
TGTGCCAGCAGCGTCCCCTTACCGGGAGCCACCCAAGAGACCCAGTACTTC
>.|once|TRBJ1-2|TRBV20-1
CSARARNSNYGYTF
TGCAGTGCTAGAGCTCGGAATTCTAACTATGGCTACACCTTC
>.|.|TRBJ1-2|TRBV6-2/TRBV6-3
CASSRESDYGYTF
TGTGCCAGCAGTCGGGAAAGCGATTATGGCTACACCTTC
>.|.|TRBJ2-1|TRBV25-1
CASSERSTGKQFF
TGTGCCAGCAGTGAAAGGTCCACCGGGAAGCAGTTCTTC
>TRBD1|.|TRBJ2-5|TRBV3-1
CASSFTGGLETQYF
TGTGCCAGCAGCTTCACAGGGGGCTTGGAGACCCAGTACTTC
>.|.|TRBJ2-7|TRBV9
CAKFQGTSYEQYF
TGTGCCAAATTTCAGGGTACGTCCTACGAGCAGTACTTC
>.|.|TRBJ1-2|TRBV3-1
CASSQDSFYGYTF
TGTGCCAGCAGCCAAGACTCTTTTTATGGCTACACCTTC
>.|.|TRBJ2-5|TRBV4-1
CASSQGSWETQYF
TGCGCCAGCAGCCAAGGTTCGTGGGAGACCCAGTACTTC
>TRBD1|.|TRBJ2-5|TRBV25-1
CASKGQGARQETQYF
TGTGCCAGCAAGGGACAGGGGGCCCGGCAAGAGACCCAGTACTTC
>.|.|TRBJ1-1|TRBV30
CAWSVRRENTEAFF
TGTGCCTGGAGTGTACGCAGGGAGAACACTGAAGCTTTCTTT
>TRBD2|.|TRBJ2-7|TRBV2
CASAGLAGGPSYEQYF
TGTGCCAGCGCTGGACTAGCGGGCGGCCCGTCCTACGAGCAGTACTTC
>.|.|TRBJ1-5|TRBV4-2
CASSSDRINQPQHF
TGTGCCAGCAGTTCCGACAGGATCAATCAGCCCCAGCATTTT
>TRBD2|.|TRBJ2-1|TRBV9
CASSKLAGNYNEQFF
TGTGCCAGCAGCAAACTAGCGGGAAATTACAATGAGCAGTTCTTC
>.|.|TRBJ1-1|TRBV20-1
CSAPPVSAEAFF
TGCAGTGCCCCCCCGGTGAGCGCTGAAGCTTTCTTT
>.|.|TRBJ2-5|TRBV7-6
CASSSTREETQYF
TGTGCCAGCAGCTCGACTAGAGAGGAGACCCAGTACTTC
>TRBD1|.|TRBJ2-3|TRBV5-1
CASSPGQSLTDTQYF
TGCGCCAGCAGCCCGGGACAGTCCCTCACAGATACGCAGTATTTT
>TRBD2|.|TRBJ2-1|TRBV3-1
CASSQGGLAGGGEQFF
TGTGCCAGCAGCCAAGGAGGCCTAGCGGGAGGGGGTGAGCAGTTCTTC
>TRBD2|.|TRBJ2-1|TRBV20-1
CSADGLAGVSSYNEQFF
TGCAGTGCTGACGGACTAGCGGGGGTGAGCTCCTACAATGAGCAGTTCTTC
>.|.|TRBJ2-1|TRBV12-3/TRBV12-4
CASSPRGDGKDEQFF
TGTGCCAGCAGCCCCCGGGGCGACGGTAAAGATGAGCAGTTCTTC
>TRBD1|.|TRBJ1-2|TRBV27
CASSSTGGRGYTF
TGTGCCAGCAGTTCAACAGGGGGACGGGGCTACACCTTC
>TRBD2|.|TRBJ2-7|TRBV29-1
CSGTSGYEQYF
TGCAGCGGTACTAGCGGCTACGAGCAGTACTTC
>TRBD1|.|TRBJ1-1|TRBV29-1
CSERTGETEAFF
TGCAGCGAAAGGACAGGGGAGACTGAAGCTTTCTTT
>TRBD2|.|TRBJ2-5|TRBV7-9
CASRWGLAAQETQYF
TGTGCCAGCAGGTGGGGACTAGCGGCGCAAGAGACCCAGTACTTC
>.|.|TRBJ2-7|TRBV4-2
CASSQDPQGAVEQYF
TGTGCCAGCAGCCAAGATCCACAGGGCGCAGTCGAGCAGTACTTC
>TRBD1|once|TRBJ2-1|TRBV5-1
CASSAGQGPEQFF
TGCGCCAGCAGCGCGGGACAGGGGCCTGAGCAGTTCTTC
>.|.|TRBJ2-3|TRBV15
CATSRARGSTDTQYF
TGTGCCACCAGCAGAGCTCGCGGGAGCACAGATACGCAGTATTTT
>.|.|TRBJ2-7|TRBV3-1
CASSQEFSRAYEQYF
TGTGCCAGCAGCCAAGAGTTTTCCAGAGCCTACGAGCAGTACTTC
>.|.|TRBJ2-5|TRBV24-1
CATSDSEDWRQETQYF
TGTGCCACCAGTGATTCCGAGGACTGGCGACAAGAGACCCAGTACTTC
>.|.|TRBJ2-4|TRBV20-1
CSALTSGWENIQYF
TGCAGTGCTCTTACAAGCGGGTGGGAAAACATTCAGTACTTC
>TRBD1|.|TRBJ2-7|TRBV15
CATSRGQGAPYEQYF
TGTGCCACCAGCAGAGGACAGGGGGCACCCTACGAGCAGTACTTC
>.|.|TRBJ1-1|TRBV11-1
CASSFQAETEAFF
TGTGCCAGCAGCTTTCAAGCGGAGACTGAAGCTTTCTTT
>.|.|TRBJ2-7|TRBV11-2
CASSLVRGSYEQYF
TGTGCCAGCAGCTTAGTTCGAGGTTCCTACGAGCAGTACTTC
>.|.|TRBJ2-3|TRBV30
CANREVGTDTQYF
TGTGCCAACCGGGAAGTGGGCACAGATACGCAGTATTTT
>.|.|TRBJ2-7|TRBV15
CATSRDWPAEQYF
TGTGCCACCAGCAGAGATTGGCCGGCCGAGCAGTACTTC
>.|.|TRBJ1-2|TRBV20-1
CSARFPGAGGYTF
TGCAGTGCTAGGTTCCCAGGGGCCGGGGGCTACACCTTC
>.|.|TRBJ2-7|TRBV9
CASSVLGGDRGQIPYEQYF
TGTGCCAGCAGCGTCCTGGGAGGGGATCGAGGACAGATTCCCTACGAGCAGTACTTC
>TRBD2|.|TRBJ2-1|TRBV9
CASSASGRPYNEQFF
TGTGCCAGCAGCGCTAGCGGGAGGCCTTACAATGAGCAGTTCTTC
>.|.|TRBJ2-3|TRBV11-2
CASSLDVGADTQYF
TGTGCCAGCAGCTTAGATGTGGGAGCAGATACGCAGTATTTT
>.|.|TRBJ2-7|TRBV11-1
CASSLGSGFYSYEQYF
TGTGCCAGCAGCTTGGGTAGCGGATTTTACTCCTACGAGCAGTACTTC